The 9 T cell receptor beta chains reported below all come from one sample, sequenced in a study of tumor-infiltrating lymphocytes in primary liver carcinoma (dated by TCRdb to about 2017). The sequencing machine was an Illumina HiSeq 2500. A constant-region primer and ProtoScript II reverse transcriptase were used to reverse-transcribe TCRbeta-specific cDNA from about 0.55 ug total RNA. Construction of the TCRbeta libraries relied on three nested rounds of multiplex PCR, following a slightly modified ARM-PCR procedure. Each of the first two PCR rounds ran for 10 cycles and used multiplex TRBV1-TRBV30 forward primers together with a Cbeta reverse primer. TCRdb cleaned the public reads at Q25 with fastp, built clones with MiXCR and kept in-frame beta chains. A single entry per CDR3 protein holds the most common genes and DNA from its merged rows. Present in this sample are roughly 200,000 distinct CDR3 sequences, approximately 80% of which were seen just once. The ten largest clones take up 15% to 20% of the sample.

Without any cell sorting, total RNA and DNA were extracted together from around 20-30 mg of bulk tissue using the AllPrep DNA/RNA mini kit. The sequencing input was tumor tissue from primary liver carcinoma. The receptors shown here come from a man in his forties or fifties with primary liver carcinoma and hepatitis B virus infection.

On this clonotype: This may be a read error: a much more frequent sequence differs by one nucleotide. The V call is TRBV5-1, the J call TRBJ1-1; D might be TRBD1 (6 bases). This CDR3 comprises 14 residues. From germline, CDR1 is SGHRS and CDR2 YFSETQ. The CDR3 DNA reads TGCGCCAGCAGCCTCCCGGGGGCTATGACTGTAGCTTTCTTT. Translated: CASSLPGAMTVAFF.

The V and J genes are TRBV6-2 or TRBV6-3 and TRBJ2-3; D remains ambiguous. Trimming pared 6 bases from V and 5 bases from J, leaving 21 bases between. The germline gives CDR1 MNHEY, CDR2 SVGEGT. This CDR3 has 16 amino acids. DNA of the CDR3: TGTGCCAGCAGCTTCCTAGGACGGCTTCGGGTAGATACGCAGTATTTT. Translated: CASSFLGRLRVDTQYF.

The chain recombines TRBV5-1 with TRBJ1-1; 7 bases line up with TRBD1. CDR1 is SGHRS and CDR2 is YFSETQ in the germline V gene. There are 14 residues in the CDR3. The V segment lost 6 bases and the J segment 11 bases; nucleotides outside the gene matches: 16. Written as DNA, the CDR3 is TGCGCCAGCACCCAAGGGGGCGCATATAATGAGGCTTTCTTT. Translation gives CASTQGGAYNEAFF.

As concerns this clonotype: A junction end diverges from the germline sequence, so it may reflect a read error. The V call is TRBV12-3 or TRBV12-4, the J call TRBJ2-1; unclear D gene. The CDR3 spans 15 residues. CDR3: CANSKGTLLWEEQSF. The CDR3 bases are TGTGCCAACAGTAAGGGTACTTTACTTTGGGAAGAGCAGTCCTTC.

In regard to this clonotype: At one end the junction does not follow the germline gene, possibly because of a read error. The genes are TRBV29-1 and TRBJ2-2; 13 positions agree with TRBD2. Germline assignment: CDR1 SQVTM and CDR2 ANQGSEA. The CDR3 length is 15 residues. The CDR3 coding sequence is TGCAGCGCGGCCGGGACTAGCGGGATAACCGGGGAGCTGGTTTTT. Its protein is CSAAGTSGITGELVF.

Regarding this clonotype: The germline gene is not matched at one end of the junction; a read error may be the cause. This chain joins TRBV29-1 and TRBJ2-1, with 8 bases lining up with TRBD2. CDR1 is SQVTM and CDR2 is ANQGSEA in the germline V gene. The CDR3 runs to 14 residues. CDR3 coding DNA: TGCAACGTTGGGACCAGCGGGAGTTACAATGAGCAGTTCTTC. Translating gives CNVGTSGSYNEQFF.

The chain couples TRBV2 to TRBJ2-1; possibly TRBD2 for D (6 bases). CDR1 is SNHLY and CDR2 is FYNNEI in the germline V gene. The V gene lost 6 bases and the J gene lost 6 bases, with 12 bases spanning the gap. The CDR3 loop spans 13 amino acids. For the CDR3, the DNA is TGTGCCAGCAGGGCGGAGGGGATCAATGAGCAGTTCTTC. This translates into CASRAEGINEQFF. The whole variable domain, filled in from reference TRBV2 and TRBJ2-1, reads EPEVTQTPSHQVTQMGQEVILRCVPISNHLYFYWYRQILGQKVEFLVSFYNNEISEKSEIFDDQFSVERPDGSNFTLKIRSTKLEDSAMYFCASRAEGINEQFFGPGTRLTVL.

Of note for this clonotype: The junction shows a germline mismatch at one end, possibly a read error. CDR3 sequence (DNA): TGTGCTAGCAGTATAACAGGGGAAGATGGCTACACCTTC. Amino acid sequence: CASSITGEDGYTF. The rearrangement uses TRBV6-5 and TRBJ1-2; 7 bases fit TRBD1. Germline V lookup: CDR1 MNHEY, CDR2 SVGAGI. This CDR3 comprises 13 residues.

Details on this clonotype: The final CDR3 position lacks the conserved phenylalanine or tryptophan, pointing to a likely read error. The chain is built from TRBV11-3 and TRBJ2-1; no definite D call. The germline V gene has CDR1 SGHNT and CDR2 YENEEA. The CDR3 is made up of 14 amino acids. The CDR3 bases are TGTGCCAGGAGCTTAGGCGTCCCGAATAATGAGCAGTTCTTA. It translates to CARSLGVPNNEQFL.